This entry lists 25 T cell receptor beta chains sequenced from one sample in a study of blood T cells in healthy people across ages. A second PCR, run for roughly 7 to 12 cycles, used a sample-barcoded 5' primer plus a J-beta primer mix. TCRdb re-called the 5' RACE reads through MiXCR, storing one row per CDR3 protein. The sample includes around 1,000,000 distinct CDR3 sequences, less than 25% of them seen just once. These data were also reused for a study on T cells of mothers and their children.

The sample taken for sequencing was blood. The receptors shown here come from a girl aged 2 to 10 in good health.

The table lists this clonotype with many counts. Compared with germline, one end of the junction differs, possibly owing to a read error. This sequence joins TRBV5-1 and TRBJ2-1; D may match TRBD1 or TRBD2 (5 bases each). Germline lookup yields CDR1 SGHRS and CDR2 YFSETQ. The CDR3 consists of 15 residues. CDR3 DNA: TGTGCCAGCAGTTTGGGGCTAGCCGCCTACAATGAGCAGTTCTTC. Translated, it gives CASSLGLAAYNEQFF.

This clonotype was detected only a few times. V gene TRBV9 combines with J gene TRBJ2-1; 9 positions agree with TRBD1. Germline V lookup: CDR1 SGDLS, CDR2 YYNGEE. The ends lost 4 bases at V and 0 bases at J; junction bases unmatched: 11. The CDR3 totals 18 residues. For the CDR3, the DNA is TGTGCCAGCAGCCCCACAGGGGGCCTTCCTAGCTCCTACAATGAGCAGTTCTTC. It translates to CASSPTGGLPSSYNEQFF.

This clonotype showed up just a few times. The junction shows a germline mismatch at one end, possibly a read error. The chain employs TRBV6-5 and TRBJ2-2, with D perhaps assigned TRBD1 or TRBD2 (5 bases each). Germline values: CDR1 MNHEY, CDR2 SVGAGI. The CDR3 spans 16 residues. The CDR3 DNA reads TGTGCCAGCAGTAACTCACCCGGGACGGATGGCGGGGAGCTGTTTTTT. Protein: CASSNSPGTDGGELFF.

This rearrangement joins TRBV6-1 to TRBJ2-5; D remains unclear. Germline values: CDR1 MNHNS, CDR2 SASEGT. This CDR3 spans 14 amino acids. V dropped 1 base and J dropped 2 bases, with 8 bases sitting between them. CDR3 region: CASSEGSLQETQYF. In DNA, the CDR3 is TGTGCCAGCAGTGAAGGCTCGTTACAAGAGACCCAGTACTTC.

The chain joins TRBV12-3 or TRBV12-4 to TRBJ1-1; the D is unclear. V lost 5 bases and J lost 3, with 16 bases in between. There are 15 residues in the CDR3. CDR3 sequence (DNA): TGTGCCAGCAGTCTCACCCCTGGCAGACACACTGAAGCTTTCTTT. It yields the protein CASSLTPGRHTEAFF.

This chain links TRBV20-1 with TRBJ1-4; D is perhaps TRBD1 (5 bases). V was pared by 0 bases and J by 10 bases, with 18 bases between. Germline loops: CDR1 DFQATT, CDR2 SNEGSKA (reference sequence). This CDR3 comprises 15 residues. DNA for the CDR3: TGCAGTGCTAGAGATGCGGGGCAGGTTAGAGGAAAACTGTTTTTT. Its translation: CSARDAGQVRGKLFF.

The V call is TRBV11-2, the J call TRBJ1-1; 10 nucleotides align to TRBD1. The CDR3 has 14 residues. Germline V gene data show CDR1 as SGHAT and CDR2 as FQNNGV. V lost 4 bases, J lost 4 bases, and 3 bases stayed unmatched. The CDR3 DNA reads as TGTGCCAGCAGCTCCGGACAGGGGGTCACTGAAGCTTTCTTT. Amino acid sequence: CASSSGQGVTEAFF.

This clonotype was seen more than once but under ten times. The chain is built from TRBV2 and TRBJ2-3, with 8 bases that match TRBD2. Unmatched junction bases numbered 10, after V lost 7 bases and J lost 7 bases. Germline CDR1 reads SNHLY; CDR2 reads FYNNEI. The CDR3 has 14 residues. DNA of the CDR3: TGTGCCAGCATCGGTCTAGCGGGCCCCAATACGCAGTATTTT. Protein: CASIGLAGPNTQYF. Together with reference TRBV2 and TRBJ2-3, the CDR3 gives the full variable domain: EPEVTQTPSHQVTQMGQEVILRCVPISNHLYFYWYRQILGQKVEFLVSFYNNEISEKSEIFDDQFSVERPDGSNFTLKIRSTKLEDSAMYFCASIGLAGPNTQYFGPGTRLTVL.

The chain links TRBV19 to TRBJ1-1; D call uncertain. Trimming removed 3 bases from V and 6 bases from J, with 5 bases in between. The CDR3 sequence is 11 residues long. CDR1 is LNHDA, CDR2 SQIVND, per germline (reference sequence). DNA of the CDR3: TGTGCCAGTAGTATCTTCGCTGAAGCTTTCTTT. Its protein is CASSIFAEAFF.

Concerning this clonotype: A read error may explain this, as a much larger clone is one base away. V and J are TRBV27 and TRBJ2-7; 10 bases agree with TRBD2. CDR3 size: 12 residues. Looked up from germline, CDR1 is MNHEY and CDR2 is SMNVEV (reference sequence). The DNA of the CDR3 is TGTACCAGCGGGGGGGCCTCCTACGAGCAGTACTTC. Translation: CTSGGASYEQYF.

This chain links TRBV20-1 with TRBJ2-1; 7 bases line up with TRBD2. TRBJ2-5 explains the end of the DNA better; the J call may be wrong. Germline V gives CDR1 DFQATT, CDR2 SNEGSKA (reference sequence). CDR3 length: 14 residues. This CDR3 reads CSAKQAGVGETQYF. CDR3 in DNA: TGCAGTGCGAAGCAGGCGGGGGTAGGAGAGACCCAGTACTTC.

This clonotype has just a few counts. This chain uses TRBV28 with TRBJ2-1; D unclear. Trimming left V 2 bases short and J 3 bases short, with 17 bases between. This CDR3 is 17 amino acids long. Germline-derived CDR1 and CDR2 are MDHEN and SYDVKM. CDR3 region: CASSLLTGPNLYNEQFF. CDR3 bases: TGTGCCAGCAGTTTACTCACCGGGCCTAACCTCTACAATGAGCAGTTCTTC.

This chain connects TRBV12-3 or TRBV12-4 to TRBJ1-1; D gene unclear. Trimming cost V 6 bases and J 5 bases, with 16 bases left between them. This CDR3 region has 14 residues. CDR3 coding DNA: TGTGCCAGCAGCCCGGACCCTGGCGGGACTGAAGCTTTCTTT. Its translation: CASSPDPGGTEAFF.

This chain connects TRBV5-1 to TRBJ2-1, with D possibly matching TRBD1 (5 bases). CDR3 size: 16 residues. The germline V and J ends were trimmed by 0 bases and 7 bases, with 17 bases remaining between them. Germline V lookup: CDR1 SGHRS, CDR2 YFSETQ. The CDR3 region has the DNA TGCGCCAGCAGCTTGGTAGGGGCAGGTTCATCGAATGAGCAGTTCTTC. It translates to CASSLVGAGSSNEQFF.

The V call is TRBV7-9, the J call TRBJ1-6, with no clear D. The CDR3 extends over 14 amino acids. CDR1 and CDR2 (germline): SEHNR, FQNEAQ (reference sequence). V was clipped by 4 bases and J by 9 bases, with 13 bases between them. CDR3 sequence (DNA): TGTGCCAGCAGCTCCGATACTTGGGGTTCACCCCTCCACTTT. Its translation: CASSSDTWGSPLHF.

This rearrangement joins TRBV5-4 to TRBJ2-5, with D perhaps TRBD2 (5 bases). This CDR3 has 15 residues. V was clipped by 3 bases and J by 5 bases, with 17 bases between them. Germline-derived CDR1 and CDR2 are SGHNT and YYREEE (reference sequence). As DNA, the CDR3 is TGTGCCAGCAGCTCGGACCTCGGGAACTGGGAGACCCAGTACTTC. This translates into CASSSDLGNWETQYF. Drawing the rest from reference TRBV5-4 and TRBJ2-5, the complete variable domain is ETGVTQSPTHLIKTRGQQVTLRCSSQSGHNTVSWYQQALGQGPQFIFQYYREEENGRGNFPPRFSGLQFPNYSSELNVNALELDDSALYLCASSSDLGNWETQYFGPGTRLLVL.

The gene calls are TRBV7-9 and TRBJ2-1, with D perhaps assigned TRBD1 or TRBD2 (5 bases each). This CDR3 is built from 13 residues. V was cut by 6 bases and J by 9 bases, with 15 bases left in between. The germline gives CDR1 SEHNR, CDR2 FQNEAQ (reference sequence). CDR3 sequence: CASRSGLQGEQFF. CDR3 bases: TGTGCCAGCAGATCCGGACTCCAGGGTGAGCAGTTCTTC.

This clonotype was recorded a few times. The chain carries TRBV11-2 and TRBJ2-3; D may match TRBD1 or TRBD2 (6 bases each). V lost 2 bases and J 0 bases, leaving 15 bases between the germline ends. Germline V gene data show CDR1 as SGHAT and CDR2 as FQNNGV. This CDR3 region has 17 residues. The CDR3 region is CASSLYGGPPSTDTQYF. The CDR3 DNA reads as TGTGCCAGCAGCTTATACGGGGGCCCACCTAGCACAGATACGCAGTATTTT.

This sequence joins TRBV19 and TRBJ2-2; TRBD1 might be the D (7 bases). Trimming cost V 2 bases and J 4 bases, with 23 bases left between them. CDR3 length equals 19 residues. Per germline, CDR1 LNHDA and CDR2 SQIVND (reference sequence). This CDR3 reads CASSIFLIGGGGGTGELFF. CDR3 DNA sequence: TGTGCCAGTAGTATATTTCTGATCGGAGGGGGCGGTGGCACCGGGGAGCTGTTTTTT.

This clonotype turned up a few times. V usage is TRBV2 and J usage is TRBJ2-4; D remains ambiguous. Germline CDR1 is SNHLY and CDR2 is FYNNEI. The CDR3 has 13 amino acids. V dropped 8 bases and J dropped 6 bases, with 14 bases sitting between them. CDR3: CASGKRRLNIQYF. CDR3 DNA: TGTGCCAGCGGGAAGAGGAGACTAAACATTCAGTACTTC.

This clonotype was observed a handful of times. This rearrangement joins TRBV6-4 to TRBJ2-1, with 7 nucleotides matching TRBD2. The CDR3 has 14 residues. CDR1 and CDR2 from the germline V gene are MRHNA and SNTAGT. V trimming: 4 bases; J trimming: 4 bases; junction bases outside the gene matches: 4. This CDR3 reads CASSGGLFYNEQFF. The CDR3, as DNA: TGTGCCAGCAGTGGGGGACTATTTTACAATGAGCAGTTCTTC.

This clonotype was detected a few times. The rearrangement links TRBV29-1 to TRBJ2-7, with D perhaps matching TRBD1 or TRBD2 (5 bases each). CDR3 length: 14 amino acids. Germline V gene lookup returns CDR1 SQVTM and CDR2 ANQGSEA. Trimming shortened V by 4 bases and J by 3 bases, and 16 bases separated the two germline ends. The CDR3 loop is CSVVGTETRYEQYF. CDR3 coding DNA: TGCAGCGTTGTAGGGACCGAAACCCGCTACGAGCAGTACTTC.

This chain connects TRBV3-1 to TRBJ2-5, with TRBD2 matching 9 bases. V trimming: 1 base; J trimming: 1 base; junction bases outside the gene matches: 4. CDR1 and CDR2 from the germline V gene are LGHDT and YNNKEL (reference sequence). The CDR3 is 16 amino acids. The CDR3 protein is CASSQVAGALQETQYF. The CDR3 DNA is TGTGCCAGCAGCCAAGTAGCGGGGGCCCTCCAAGAGACCCAGTACTTC.

The table lists this clonotype with a few counts. This sequence joins TRBV3-1 and TRBJ2-5, with 7 bases that match TRBD1. The length of the CDR3 is 17 residues. Losses at the gene ends were 8 bases for V and 4 bases for J; bases not matched to a gene: 19. CDR1 is LGHDT and CDR2 is YNNKEL in the germline V gene (reference sequence). Written as DNA, the CDR3 is TGTGCCAGCTCCCTCTTTGGGGAGTACAGGGGTGCAGAGACCCAGTACTTC. Protein product: CASSLFGEYRGAETQYF.

The rearrangement uses TRBV28 and TRBJ2-5; tentative D call: TRBD1 (5 bases). This CDR3 is 14 amino acids long. CDR1 MDHEN and CDR2 SYDVKM come from the germline V gene. V lost 4 bases and J 5 bases, leaving 14 bases between the germline ends. CDR3 sequence: CASSWKTGRETQYF. The DNA of the CDR3 is TGTGCCAGCAGTTGGAAAACAGGCAGGGAGACCCAGTACTTC.